Listed below are T cell receptor beta chains from one sample, sequenced in a study of blood T cell repertoires in COVID-19. TCRdb's copy holds only in-frame clones and misses some; the assay was immunoSEQ multiplex PCR. The data show more than 250,000 clones, roughly 87% seen once. The specimen was peripheral blood. The receptors derive from a man in his fifties with active or convalescent COVID-19. CDR3s include the opening cysteine and the closing phenylalanine or tryptophan.

v_gene	j_gene	CDR3aa
TRBV3-1/TRBV3-2	TRBJ2-2	CASSPPMTGWIANTGELFF
TRBV12-3/TRBV12-4	TRBJ1-2	CASSPGTGYGYTF
TRBV5-1	TRBJ1-1	CASSLEVGLTEAFF
TRBV30	TRBJ2-1	CAWSVGGGPNEQFF
TRBV5-4	TRBJ2-1	CASSLYLNEQFF
TRBV18	TRBJ1-1	CASSPPSVNTEAFF
TRBV5-4	TRBJ2-3	CASSSGGGTDTQYF
TRBV2	TRBJ1-5	CASGQRDQPQHF
TRBV10-3	TRBJ1-3	CAIKEGARGNTIYF
TRBV2	TRBJ1-5	CASSDPTGLNQPQHF
TRBV30	TRBJ1-1	CAWRGQGPVNTEAFF
TRBV7-2	TRBJ1-1	CASSSYRGGGTEAFF
TRBV2	TRBJ2-2	CASSEESTVHTGELFF
TRBV7-2	TRBJ2-7	CASSARDYEQYF
TRBV5-1	TRBJ2-1	CASSFRDRGLNEQFF
TRBV12-5	TRBJ2-1	CASGANNEQFF
TRBV19	TRBJ1-4	CASTTSPAANEKLFF
TRBV19	TRBJ1-5	CASSITGGADQPQHF
TRBV2	TRBJ1-6	CASKTRGPSSYNSPLHF
TRBV4-3	TRBJ2-5	CASSYRQGQETQYF
TRBV6-1	TRBJ1-2	CASSEGTGLYGYTF
TRBV6-5	TRBJ2-6	CASSYGDGSGANVLTF
TRBV18	TRBJ2-7	CASSPANRGSYEQYF
TRBV30	TRBJ2-1	CAWSVRGPSEQFF
TRBV19	TRBJ1-2	CASSNTWQANYGYTF
TRBV6-2/TRBV6-3	TRBJ1-2	CASSYPRTGDGYTF
TRBV28	TRBJ2-6	CASSTRRFGSSGANVLTF
TRBV5-1	TRBJ2-5	CASSLGPSGSRGETQYF
TRBV20-1	TRBJ1-2	CSADLDRAHTF
TRBV28	TRBJ2-5	CASSLGGTGYQETQYF
TRBV7-9	TRBJ1-2	CASSLQVEGYGYTF
TRBV15	TRBJ2-1	CATSRDYNRRLAGANEQFF
TRBV9	TRBJ2-7	CASSTGQSYEQYF
TRBV5-6	TRBJ2-1	CASSPLGGQVNNEQFF
TRBV28	TRBJ1-1	CASSARDGRGTEAFF
TRBV27	TRBJ2-7	CASSLFYREGLGYEQYF
TRBV28	TRBJ1-2	CASRKLNYGYTF
TRBV5-1	TRBJ2-2	CASSSDTNTGELFF
TRBV5-1	TRBJ2-3	CASSLGEGGTDTQYF
TRBV30	TRBJ2-7	CAWSRTSGYYEQYF
TRBV4-2	TRBJ2-1	CASSQDKGASSYNEQFF
TRBV27	TRBJ1-4	CASSLTAGTGNEKLFF
TRBV5-1	TRBJ2-5	CASSVTGQGETQYF
TRBV5-5	TRBJ1-2	CASRKGQGDGYGYTF
TRBV19	TRBJ1-2	CASRGQGAYNGYTF
TRBV10-3	TRBJ1-6	CATREGADNSPLHF
TRBV30	TRBJ1-1	CAWGQGMETEAFF